A single sample gave rise to the 30 T cell receptor beta chains below, sequenced in a study of T-cell memory formation after mild COVID-19. TCRdb reanalysed the 5' RACE reads using MiXCR and keeps one entry per CDR3 protein. The sample shows fewer than 550,000 distinct CDR3 sequences, roughly 20% of them seen only once. The material sequenced was PBMCs or a T cell subset sorted from them (not recorded which). Source of these receptors: an adult woman who had mild COVID-19 (a few samples of this study predate the infection). Cell type and time point are not known.

The chain employs TRBV9 and TRBJ2-1; D unclear. CDR1 and CDR2 (germline): SGDLS, YYNGEE. This CDR3 region has 14 residues. Between the trimmed V and J ends, which lost 3 bases and 8 bases, there was a span of 15 bases. The CDR3 bases are TGTGCCAGCAGCGCCCCGGCGACTGGGGATGAGCAGTTCTTC. This codes for CASSAPATGDEQFF.

This chain uses TRBV7-9 with TRBJ2-2; TRBD1 matches 7 bases. Trimming took 6 bases from V and 1 from J; bases not matched to a gene: 8. In germline, CDR1 is SEHNR, CDR2 FQNEAQ (reference sequence). The CDR3 has 16 residues. The CDR3 sequence is CASSSGTAWNTGELFF. Here the CDR3 DNA reads TGTGCCAGCAGTTCCGGGACAGCTTGGAACACCGGGGAGCTGTTTTTT.

This clonotype was detected only a few times. The chain uses TRBV5-1 and TRBJ2-3, with TRBD1 identical over 7 bases. The length of the CDR3 is 15 residues. Germline trimming cut 5 bases from V and 1 base from J; bases unmatched to any gene: 7. Looked up from germline, CDR1 is SGHRS and CDR2 is YFSETQ. The CDR3 DNA is TGCGCCAGCAGTTTACGGGACAGCCGCACAGATACGCAGTATTTT. As protein: CASSLRDSRTDTQYF.

This clonotype was detected a few times. CDR3: CSVGGVSNYGYTF. CDR3 in DNA: TGCAGCGTTGGCGGGGTTTCGAACTATGGCTACACCTTC. The V gene is TRBV29-1, the J gene TRBJ1-2; no clear D. Germline V lookup: CDR1 SQVTM, CDR2 ANQGSEA. There are 13 residues in the CDR3. V lost 4 bases and J lost 2, with 11 bases in between.

In this sample, this clonotype turned up a few times. CDR3 sequence: CASSLRQAPGETQYF. Written as DNA, the CDR3 is TGTGCCAGCAGCCTAAGACAGGCCCCCGGGGAGACCCAGTACTTC. V and J are TRBV5-6 and TRBJ2-5; perhaps TRBD1 as D (6 bases). CDR3 length: 15 residues. CDR1 is SGHDT, CDR2 YYEEEE, per germline. Trimming cost V 4 bases and J 5 bases, with 18 bases left between them.

This clonotype was seen only a few times. CDR3 bases: TGCGCCAGCAGCCAGACAGGGGAGCATTACTCTGGAAACACCATATATTTT. It codes for CASSQTGEHYSGNTIYF. The V call is TRBV4-1, the J call TRBJ1-3, with TRBD1 matching 8 bases. The CDR3 covers 17 residues. CDR1 is MGHRA, CDR2 YSYEKL, per germline. J was trimmed by 0 bases and V by 3 bases; bases with no gene match: 7.

This clonotype has only a few counts. The V and J genes are TRBV7-6 and TRBJ2-1, with 10 bases matching TRBD2. Germline V lookup: CDR1 SGHVS, CDR2 FNYEAQ. The V and J ends lost 0 bases and 0 bases, in that order; junction bases with no gene match: 14. The CDR3 has 21 residues. CDR3 loop: CASSLAVASGGLQSSYNEQFF. The CDR3 bases are TGTGCCAGCAGCTTAGCGGTGGCTAGCGGGGGCCTCCAGAGCTCCTACAATGAGCAGTTCTTC.

The J gene is TRBJ2-7, the V gene TRBV4-1; the D is unclear. Trimming removed 4 bases at V and 3 bases at J, with 10 bases between. The CDR3 contains 13 residues. Germline loops: CDR1 MGHRA, CDR2 YSYEKL. The CDR3 protein is CASSRGPIYEQYF. CDR3 DNA: TGCGCCAGCAGCCGAGGACCGATCTACGAGCAGTACTTC.

There are a few counts of this clonotype. The chain has TRBV7-9 and TRBJ2-1; D is ambiguous. The germline V gene has CDR1 SEHNR and CDR2 FQNEAQ (reference sequence). The V and J ends lost 5 bases and 4 bases respectively, with 21 bases between them. The CDR3 consists of 17 residues. The chain's CDR3 is CASSPGHNARPYNEQFF. The CDR3 DNA reads as TGTGCCAGCAGCCCCGGGCACAACGCGCGGCCTTACAATGAGCAGTTCTTC. The full variable domain, rest sourced from reference TRBV7-9 and TRBJ2-1, is DTGVSQNPRHKITKRGQNVTFRCDPISEHNRLYWYRQTLGQGPEFLTYFQNEAQLEKSRLLSDRFSAERPKGSFSTLEIQRTEQGDSAMYLCASSPGHNARPYNEQFFGPGTRLTVL.

This clonotype was counted a few times. The chain combines TRBV10-3 with TRBJ1-1; perhaps TRBD1 as D (5 bases). The CDR3 loop spans 13 amino acids. V dropped 5 bases and J dropped 2 bases, with 9 bases sitting between them. CDR1 and CDR2 (germline): ENHRY, SYGVKD. CDR3 sequence reads: CAISRDPNTEAFF. CDR3 coding DNA: TGTGCCATCAGTAGGGACCCCAACACTGAAGCTTTCTTT.

About this clonotype itself: This CDR3 is missing its conserved last phenylalanine or tryptophan, likely due to a read error. The chain has TRBV7-9 and TRBJ2-7; D possibly corresponds to TRBD1 (5 bases). Deletions cut 7 bases from V and 2 bases from J, with 18 bases between. The germline CDR1 and CDR2 sequences are SEHNR and FQNEAQ (reference sequence). CDR3 length equals 15 residues. CDR3 DNA: TGTGCCAGCATCCCCGACAGCTACTCACCCTACGAGCAGTACTTA. Amino acids: CASIPDSYSPYEQYL.

The chain recombines TRBV4-1 with TRBJ2-7; 9 nucleotides agree with TRBD2. V was pared by 1 base and J by 6 bases, with 10 bases of the junction left unmatched. CDR1 MGHRA and CDR2 YSYEKL come from the germline V gene. The CDR3 has 16 residues. This chain's CDR3 is CASSQGPGLAPSEQYF. In nucleotides, the CDR3 is TGCGCCAGCAGCCAAGGACCGGGACTAGCTCCATCCGAGCAGTACTTC.

This clonotype appeared a few times. The rearrangement links TRBV7-2 to TRBJ2-6; D tentatively reads TRBD1 or TRBD2 (5 bases each). CDR3 length: 20 residues. From germline, CDR1 is SGHTA and CDR2 FQGNSA. Trimming removed 1 base from V and 4 bases from J, with 23 bases in between. In DNA, the CDR3 is TGTGCCAGCAGCTTAGAGGGGCCTAGCCGTCGTTTGAGGGGGGCCAACGTCCTGACTTTC. Translating it yields CASSLEGPSRRLRGANVLTF. The variable domain in full, with the rest retrieved from reference TRBV7-2 and TRBJ2-6, is GAGVSQSPSNKVTEKGKDVELRCDPISGHTALYWYRQSLGQGLEFLIYFQGNSAPDKSGLPSDRFSAERTGGSVSTLTIQRTQQEDSAVYLCASSLEGPSRRLRGANVLTFGAGSRLTVL.

CDR3 nucleotides: TGTGCCAGCAGTTTAGGACCTACAGCGTACACTGAAGCTTTCTTT. This gives the protein CASSLGPTAYTEAFF. The gene calls are TRBV12-3 or TRBV12-4 and TRBJ1-1, with unresolved D. The V end lost 1 base, the J end lost 3 bases, and 12 bases lay between the germline ends. The CDR3 runs to 15 residues.

V and J are TRBV5-1 and TRBJ1-2; no reliable D call. CDR1 is SGHRS, CDR2 YFSETQ, per germline. This CDR3 is built from 14 residues. V was cut by 0 bases and J by 6 bases, with 12 bases left in between. The CDR3 bases are TGCGCCAGCAGCTTGGTTGTGGGGAGTCATGGCTACACCTTC. As protein: CASSLVVGSHGYTF.

The gene calls are TRBV24-1 and TRBJ1-2, with 9 bases lining up with TRBD1. Germline values: CDR1 KGHDR, CDR2 SFDVKD. The V segment lost 3 bases and the J segment 8 bases; nucleotides outside the gene matches: 6. This CDR3 is built from 14 residues. CDR3 DNA sequence: TGTGCCACCAGTGATGCCGGGACAGGGAAAGGCTACACCTTC. Protein sequence: CATSDAGTGKGYTF.

The table lists this clonotype with a few counts. The rearrangement links TRBV5-1 to TRBJ2-2, with TRBD2 matching over 8 bases. After removal of 4 bases from V and 7 bases from J, the junction contained 9 bases not matched to a gene. CDR1 SGHRS and CDR2 YFSETQ come from the germline V gene. The CDR3 extends over 15 amino acids. The CDR3 bases are TGCGCCAGCAGCCTCGCGCTTGCGGGGGGCGGGGAGCTGTTTTTT. Translating gives CASSLALAGGGELFF. Drawing the rest from reference TRBV5-1 and TRBJ2-2, the complete variable domain is KAGVTQTPRYLIKTRGQQVTLSCSPISGHRSVSWYQQTPGQGLQFLFEYFSETQRNKGNFPGRFSGRQFSNSRSEMNVSTLELGDSALYLCASSLALAGGGELFFGEGSRLTVL.

This clonotype has at least ten counts. This sequence joins TRBV18 and TRBJ1-1; D gene unclear. This CDR3 has 13 residues. The V and J ends lost 8 bases and 2 bases respectively, with 12 bases between them. CDR1 and CDR2 from the germline V gene are KGHSH and LQKENI. CDR3 DNA sequence: TGTGCCAGCAGCCCTGGACTTAACACTGAAGCTTTCTTT. The encoded protein is CASSPGLNTEAFF.

This clonotype has at least ten counts. The CDR3 reads CASSLGASEAFF. As DNA, the CDR3 is TGTGCCAGTAGTTTAGGGGCATCTGAAGCTTTCTTT. The chain couples TRBV7-2 to TRBJ1-1, with D perhaps matching TRBD1 (5 bases). In germline, CDR1 is SGHTA, CDR2 FQGNSA. The germline V and J ends were trimmed by 9 bases and 6 bases, with 14 bases remaining between them. The CDR3 is 12 amino acids.

This clonotype has only a few counts. This rearrangement joins TRBV7-9 to TRBJ2-4, with a tentative D call TRBD2 (5 bases). This CDR3 spans 14 amino acids. V lost 5 bases, J lost 0 bases, and 8 bases lay in between. Germline V gene lookup returns CDR1 SEHNR and CDR2 FQNEAQ (reference sequence). The CDR3 sequence: CASSGGRAKNIQYF. The CDR3 coding sequence is TGTGCCAGCAGCGGAGGAAGAGCCAAAAACATTCAGTACTTC.

V and J are TRBV7-6 and TRBJ1-1; TRBD1 agrees at 9 bases. With V trimmed by 2 bases and J by 5 bases, 18 bases remained unmatched. From germline, CDR1 is SGHVS and CDR2 FNYEAQ. This CDR3 contains 19 residues. Here the CDR3 DNA reads TGTGCCAGCAGCTTATCTCCTATCGCCGGTGGACAGGGGTCGACTGAAGCTTTCTTT. Encoded protein: CASSLSPIAGGQGSTEAFF.

The chain has TRBV27 and TRBJ2-1, with 9 nucleotides matching TRBD2. There are 13 residues in the CDR3. Trimming took 6 bases from V and 5 from J; bases not matched to a gene: 2. CDR1 is MNHEY, CDR2 SMNVEV, per germline (reference sequence). The CDR3 sequence is CASSLAGNNEQFF. The CDR3 DNA follows: TGTGCCAGCAGCCTAGCGGGGAACAATGAGCAGTTCTTC.

The sample holds a few counts of this clonotype. The gene calls are TRBV12-3 or TRBV12-4 and TRBJ1-4; the match to TRBD1 covers 7 bases. V was clipped by 6 bases and J by 1 base; unmatched bases: 2. The CDR3 spans 14 residues. Here the CDR3 reads CASSQGGTNEKLFF. The CDR3 nucleotides are TGTGCCAGCAGCCAGGGGGGAACTAATGAAAAACTGTTTTTT.

On this clonotype: The conserved closing phenylalanine or tryptophan is absent in this CDR3, likely reflecting a read error. The limits of the CDR3 on the DNA are not certain, so only TCRdb's listed CDR3 is given. The rearrangement joins TRBV6-4 to TRBJ2-1; the DNA was not compared with TRBD1, the D call given in the table. Germline lookup yields CDR1 MRHNA and CDR2 SNTAGT. The CDR3 numbers 9 amino acids, ends counted. CDR3: CASSEQGAS.

CDR3 in DNA: TGTGCCAGCAGTTACTTGACAGCCTATAATTCACCCCTCCACTTT. It is translated as CASSYLTAYNSPLHF. The chain carries TRBV6-5 and TRBJ1-6; perhaps TRBD1 as D (5 bases). Germline CDR1 reads MNHEY; CDR2 reads SVGAGI. Trimming pared 1 base from V and 2 bases from J, leaving 6 bases between. There are 15 residues in the CDR3.

The chain carries TRBV15 and TRBJ2-5, with D perhaps TRBD2 (5 bases). The CDR3 spans 14 residues. The V end lost 1 base, the J end lost 1 base, and 7 bases lay between the germline ends. The germline CDR1 and CDR2 sequences are LNHNV and YYDKDF (reference sequence). Here the CDR3 reads CATSRARVQETQYF. Written as DNA, the CDR3 is TGTGCCACCAGCAGAGCGAGGGTCCAAGAGACCCAGTACTTC.

This chain uses TRBV2 with TRBJ2-7; the match to TRBD2 covers 9 bases. The trim removed 6 bases at V and 7 bases at J, leaving 22 bases unmatched. This CDR3 is 18 amino acids long. Germline V gene sequence: CDR1 SNHLY, CDR2 FYNNEI. The DNA for the CDR3 is TGTGCCAGCAGGACAGCAGTGATGCCTCTAGCGGGACCATTGGAGCAGTACTTC. Translating it yields CASRTAVMPLAGPLEQYF.

This clonotype was counted between two and nine times. The chain carries TRBV24-1 and TRBJ2-1, with TRBD2 identical over 12 bases. Trimming took 7 bases from V and 4 from J; bases not matched to a gene: 7. The CDR3 spans 16 residues. Per germline, CDR1 KGHDR and CDR2 SFDVKD. CDR3 bases: TGTGCCACCAGCCCCCCTAGCGGGAGGGATTACAATGAGCAGTTCTTC. Its translation is CATSPPSGRDYNEQFF.

V gene TRBV4-2 combines with J gene TRBJ2-2; 9 bases match TRBD2. In germline, CDR1 is LGHNA, CDR2 YNFKEQ. The CDR3 loop spans 16 amino acids. Trimming cost V 3 bases and J 6 bases; bases outside gene matches: 8. DNA of the CDR3: TGTGCCAGCAGCCAGAGACTAGCGGTTACCGCCGGGGAGCTGTTTTTT. Its translation: CASSQRLAVTAGELFF.

The chain recombines TRBV27 with TRBJ1-2; D unresolved. The CDR3 length is 13 residues. The germline CDR1 and CDR2 sequences are MNHEY and SMNVEV (reference sequence). Trimming left V 4 bases short and J 4 bases short, with 10 bases between. The CDR3 protein is CASSSPGLYGYTF. DNA of the CDR3: TGTGCCAGCAGTTCTCCAGGCCTCTATGGCTACACCTTC.